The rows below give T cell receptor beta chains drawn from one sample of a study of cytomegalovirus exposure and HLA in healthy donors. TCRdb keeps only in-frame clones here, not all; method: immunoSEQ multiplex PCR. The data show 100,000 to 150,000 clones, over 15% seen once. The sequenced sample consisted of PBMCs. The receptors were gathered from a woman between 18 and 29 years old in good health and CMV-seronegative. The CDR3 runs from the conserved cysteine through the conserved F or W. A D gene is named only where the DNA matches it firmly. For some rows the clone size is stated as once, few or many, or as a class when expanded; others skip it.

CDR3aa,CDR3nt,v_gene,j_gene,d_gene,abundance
CASSHPGGAEAFF,TGTGCCAGCAGTCACCCGGGGGGGGCTGAAGCTTTCTTT,TRBV6-5,TRBJ1-1,-,few
CASSLGPNTEAFF,TGCGCCAGCAGCTTGGGGCCGAACACTGAAGCTTTCTTT,TRBV5-1,TRBJ1-1,-,few
CASSVRQGAYEQYF,TGTGCCAGCAGTGTGAGGCAGGGGGCGTACGAGCAGTACTTC,TRBV6-1,TRBJ2-7,TRBD1,-
CARKGGEPKNIQYF,TGTGCCAGGAAGGGGGGGGAACCAAAAAACATTCAGTACTTC,TRBV10-3,TRBJ2-4,-,few
CASSIDRGSNQPQHF,TGTGCCAGTAGTATAGACAGGGGGAGCAATCAGCCCCAGCATTTT,TRBV19,TRBJ1-5,TRBD1,-
CASKAAVSNYGYTF,TGTGCCAGCAAGGCCGCGGTTTCTAACTATGGCTACACCTTC,TRBV27,TRBJ1-2,-,-
CASSLGTRMTDTQYF,TGTGCCAGCAGCTTGGGAACTAGAATGACAGATACGCAGTATTTT,TRBV5-6,TRBJ2-3,-,-
CAWSRAVPNQPQHF,TGTGCCTGGAGTCGCGCGGTTCCCAATCAGCCCCAGCATTTT,TRBV30,TRBJ1-5,-,few
CASSYSSVEAFF,TGTGCCAGCAGTTATTCCTCTGTTGAAGCTTTCTTT,TRBV6-1,TRBJ1-1,-,-
CASRAEPGQGYTEAFF,TGTGCCAGTAGGGCCGAACCGGGACAGGGATACACTGAAGCTTTCTTT,TRBV19,TRBJ1-1,TRBD1,-
CASSIRTGGGEKLFF,TGCGCCAGCAGCATACGGACAGGAGGAGGTGAAAAACTGTTTTTT,TRBV5-1,TRBJ1-4,TRBD1,few
CASSSDSYEQYF,TGTGCCAGCAGCAGCGACAGCTACGAGCAGTACTTC,TRBV5-4,TRBJ2-7,-,-
CASSSTGNTEAFF,TGTGCCAGCAGCTCGACGGGGAACACTGAAGCTTTCTTT,TRBV7-3,TRBJ1-1,-,few
CASSSGDRGYEQYF,TGTGCCAGCAGCTCCGGGGACAGGGGTTACGAGCAGTACTTC,TRBV11-3,TRBJ2-7,TRBD1,few
CASSLLREVEQFF,TGTGCCAGCAGCTTATTGCGGGAGGTTGAGCAGTTCTTC,TRBV11-2,TRBJ2-1,TRBD2,few
CSVVAPGYTF,TGCAGCGTTGTAGCCCCGGGCTACACCTTC,TRBV29-1,TRBJ1-2,-,few
CASSYEGTMYTF,TGTGCCAGCAGTTACGAGGGGACAATGTACACCTTC,TRBV6-5,TRBJ1-2,-,-
CASRQGQGAYEQYF,TGCGCCAGCAGACAAGGACAGGGGGCCTACGAGCAGTACTTC,TRBV5-1,TRBJ2-7,TRBD1,few
CASSEVGLANTGELFF,TGTGCCAGCAGTGAAGTGGGACTAGCTAACACCGGGGAGCTGTTTTTT,TRBV6-1,TRBJ2-2,TRBD2,few
CASSYDTQVSEAFF,TGTGCCAGCAGTTACGATACTCAGGTCAGTGAAGCTTTCTTT,TRBV6-5,TRBJ1-1,-,-